These 29 T cell receptor beta chains share one sample of origin, sequenced in a study of T-cell memory formation after mild COVID-19 (dated by TCRdb to 2020 to 2023). The method behind the library was 5' RACE. The sequencing machine was an Illumina NovaSeq 6000. In-frame beta chains were kept once TCRdb had trimmed the public reads at Q25 with fastp and called clones with MiXCR. Each CDR3 protein gets just one entry, which takes the most common genes and DNA from the rows behind it. The sample table holds 550,000 to 650,000 distinct CDR3 sequences, of which 17% were seen once. The ten largest clones represent around 8.1% of the sample. The sample was PBMCs or a T cell subset sorted from them (not recorded which). The receptors originated from an adult woman who had mild COVID-19 (a few samples of this study predate the infection). The sample titles of this study are shuffled in the database, so cell type and time point are left out; the donor was told from shared clones.

Only a few counts were recorded for this clonotype. The CDR3 sequence is CASTTGWDQPQHF. The CDR3 coding sequence is TGTGCCAGCACTACCGGTTGGGATCAGCCCCAGCATTTT. The V gene is TRBV6-1, the J gene TRBJ1-5; the D is unclear. Trimming removed 7 bases from V and 5 bases from J, with 12 bases in between. This CDR3 has 13 residues. CDR1 and CDR2 (germline): MNHNS, SASEGT.

This clonotype was seen a handful of times. V and J are TRBV9 and TRBJ2-2; D might be TRBD2 (5 bases). Looked up from germline, CDR1 is SGDLS and CDR2 is YYNGEE. The V gene lost 5 bases and the J gene lost 6 bases, with 17 bases spanning the gap. The CDR3 loop spans 15 amino acids. CDR3 sequence (DNA): TGTGCCAGCAGTGCAATTAGGGAGCCCGCCGGGGAGCTGTTTTTT. It specifies CASSAIREPAGELFF.

The rearrangement joins TRBV7-2 to TRBJ2-2; D remains unclear. CDR1 and CDR2 (germline): SGHTA, FQGNSA. Trimming pared 1 base from V and 2 bases from J, leaving 20 bases between. The CDR3 sequence is 19 residues long. CDR3 sequence (DNA): TGTGCCAGCAGCTTAGTATACTCGATGCAGATACAAAACACCGGGGAGCTGTTTTTT. It is translated as CASSLVYSMQIQNTGELFF.

Only a few counts were recorded for this clonotype. The chain has TRBV6-5 and TRBJ2-1, with 7 bases fitting TRBD1. With V trimmed by 4 bases and J by 6 bases, 6 bases remained unmatched. Germline CDR1 is MNHEY and CDR2 is SVGAGI. The CDR3 is 14 amino acids. CDR3 loop: CASSWNRGGNEQFF. CDR3 bases: TGTGCCAGCAGTTGGAACAGGGGCGGCAATGAGCAGTTCTTC.

The gene calls are TRBV6-5 and TRBJ2-5; a weak D match, TRBD2 (6 bases). Trimming removed 8 bases at V and 1 base at J, with 8 bases between. The germline gives CDR1 MNHEY, CDR2 SVGAGI. The CDR3 spans 12 residues. CDR3 nucleotide sequence: TGTGCCAGCGGGGGGATCCAAGAGACCCAGTACTTC. This codes for CASGGIQETQYF.

This chain links TRBV10-3 with TRBJ2-5; a possible D gene is TRBD1 (6 bases). The CDR3 is 17 amino acids. CDR1 and CDR2 (germline): ENHRY, SYGVKD. Trimming left V 2 bases short and J 6 bases short, with 22 bases between. The CDR3 nucleotides are TGTGCCATCAGTGAGCCTAAGGGGGATAGGGTTTCGAAGACCCAGTACTTC. Its protein is CAISEPKGDRVSKTQYF.

V gene TRBV29-1 combines with J gene TRBJ2-2; TRBD1 is a possible D gene (6 bases). CDR3 length equals 15 residues. Trimming took 2 bases from V and 0 from J, leaving 10 bases between them. The V gene's germline CDR1 is SQVTM and CDR2 ANQGSEA. This CDR3 reads CSVEMDSPNTGELFF. The CDR3 DNA sequence: TGCAGCGTTGAAATGGACAGTCCGAACACCGGGGAGCTGTTTTTT.

The chain joins TRBV7-2 to TRBJ1-3, with D unclear. Trimming removed 7 bases at V and 0 bases at J, with 13 bases between. CDR1 and CDR2 (germline): SGHTA, FQGNSA. The CDR3 contains 15 residues. The CDR3 spells CASTTDGYSGNTIYF. CDR3 nucleotide sequence: TGTGCCAGCACCACCGACGGATACTCTGGAAACACCATATATTTT.

This clonotype came up a few times. The CDR3 carries no conserved terminal phenylalanine or tryptophan, so it likely arises from a read error. The DNA is left out, because the CDR3 cannot be placed on it with certainty; the CDR3 is given as TCRdb lists it. The V gene is TRBV23-1, the J gene TRBJ2-5; the table's D call, TRBD1, was not checked against the DNA. TRBV23-1 falls under the ORF class, with uncertain function. The CDR3 is 13 residues long, counting both termini. The CDR3 protein is CASSPKGDGKSFS.

This clonotype has more than one count but fewer than ten. The V and J genes are TRBV12-3 or TRBV12-4 and TRBJ1-2; D ambiguous. This CDR3 region has 13 residues. Trimming took off 3 bases at V and 2 bases at J, with 7 bases between the two ends. CDR3 region: CASSFDPNYGYTF. The CDR3 DNA reads TGTGCCAGCAGTTTTGATCCGAACTATGGCTACACCTTC.

The chain employs TRBV5-1 and TRBJ2-7, with 7 bases aligning to TRBD1. The CDR3 runs 13 residues. Germline V lookup: CDR1 SGHRS, CDR2 YFSETQ. V lost 0 bases, J lost 6 bases, and 3 bases stayed unmatched. CDR3 amino acids: CASSLGDSREQYF. Here the CDR3 DNA reads TGCGCCAGCAGCTTGGGGGACAGTCGCGAGCAGTACTTC.

This clonotype was counted ten times or more. The chain has TRBV5-1 and TRBJ1-5, with D possibly TRBD1 on 5 matching bases. The CDR3 is 15 amino acids. Germline CDR1 and CDR2: SGHRS and YFSETQ. Trimming removed 0 bases from V and 4 bases from J, with 11 bases in between. This CDR3 is CASSLVGDSNQPQHF. The CDR3 bases are TGCGCCAGCAGCTTGGTGGGAGACAGTAATCAGCCCCAGCATTTT.

Only a few counts were recorded for this clonotype. This chain uses TRBV20-1 with TRBJ2-1; no firm D call. The V and J ends lost 1 base and 3 bases respectively, with 16 bases between them. In germline, CDR1 is DFQATT, CDR2 SNEGSKA (reference sequence). The CDR3 sequence is 16 residues long. CDR3 sequence reads: CSARGSPMFRYNEQFF. Here the CDR3 DNA reads TGCAGTGCTAGAGGCTCCCCTATGTTTCGCTACAATGAGCAGTTCTTC.

The sample holds a few counts of this clonotype. The V call is TRBV12-3 or TRBV12-4, the J call TRBJ2-1; 8 positions agree with TRBD2. V lost 8 bases and J lost 10; bases outside the gene matches: 13. This CDR3 region has 14 residues. This CDR3 reads CASLAGVAGREQFF. The CDR3 region has the DNA TGTGCCAGCCTCGCAGGGGTAGCGGGACGCGAGCAGTTCTTC.

This clonotype was seen a handful of times. The V gene is TRBV6-5, the J gene TRBJ2-5; TRBD1 might be the D (5 bases). Per germline, CDR1 MNHEY and CDR2 SVGAGI. V dropped 2 bases and J dropped 13 bases, with 20 bases sitting between them. The CDR3 totals 14 residues. CDR3 sequence: CASSYRGASRALYF. CDR3 DNA: TGTGCCAGCAGTTACAGGGGCGCCTCACGAGCCCTGTACTTC.

The V call is TRBV12-3 or TRBV12-4, the J call TRBJ1-1; D is undetermined. The CDR3 loop spans 13 amino acids. Trimming pared 6 bases from V and 3 bases from J, leaving 11 bases between. This CDR3 reads CASSLTTYTEAFF. CDR3 bases: TGTGCCAGCAGCCTGACGACATACACTGAAGCTTTCTTT.

This clonotype was detected only a few times. V and J are TRBV20-1 and TRBJ2-1; tentative D call: TRBD1 (7 bases). Germline values: CDR1 DFQATT, CDR2 SNEGSKA (reference sequence). This CDR3 contains 16 residues. Trimming removed 1 base from V and 4 bases from J, with 17 bases in between. This CDR3 reads CSARGSGQDPYNEQFF. The CDR3 region has the DNA TGCAGTGCTAGAGGTAGCGGACAGGATCCATACAATGAGCAGTTCTTC.

This clonotype was observed at least ten times. The V gene is TRBV4-3, the J gene TRBJ2-7; D assignment may be TRBD1 or TRBD2 (6 bases each). Germline V gene data show CDR1 as LGHNA and CDR2 as YSLEER. Deletions cut 1 base from V and 5 bases from J, with 18 bases between. The CDR3 length is 16 residues. The CDR3, as DNA: TGCGCCAGCAGCCAAGGGTCTACAGGGAGGCACCACGAGCAGTACTTC. Its translation: CASSQGSTGRHHEQYF.

The rearrangement uses TRBV20-1 and TRBJ1-2; possibly TRBD1 for D (5 bases). The CDR3 runs to 15 residues. Trimming stripped 6 bases from V and 2 bases from J, with 19 bases between. Germline assignment: CDR1 DFQATT and CDR2 SNEGSKA (reference sequence). In DNA form, the CDR3 reads TGCAGTGCGATGACCCCGAGACAGCTAAACTATGGCTACACCTTC. It is translated as CSAMTPRQLNYGYTF.

The chain uses TRBV6-2 or TRBV6-3 and TRBJ2-7; no firm D call. Per germline, CDR1 MNHEY and CDR2 SVGEGT. There are 14 residues in the CDR3. Trimming pared 0 bases from V and 2 bases from J, leaving 8 bases between. The CDR3 DNA reads as TGTGCCAGCAGTTACTCGAGCGCTCCCTACGAGCAGTACTTC. Protein: CASSYSSAPYEQYF.

This clonotype has more than one count but fewer than ten. V and J are TRBV5-5 and TRBJ2-7; 10 nucleotides match TRBD2. CDR1 is SGHKS, CDR2 YYEKEE, per germline (reference sequence). Losses at the gene ends were 4 bases for V and 4 bases for J; bases not matched to a gene: 11. This CDR3 has 16 amino acids. The CDR3: CASSPLQREGRYEQYF. The CDR3 coding sequence is TGTGCCAGCAGCCCCCTTCAGCGGGAGGGTCGGTACGAGCAGTACTTC.

In this sample, this clonotype turned up a few times. The chain combines TRBV15 with TRBJ2-7, with 13 bases matching TRBD2. Germline V gene lookup returns CDR1 LNHNV and CDR2 YYDKDF (reference sequence). The CDR3 sequence is 17 residues long. V lost 3 bases to trimming and J lost 6 bases; unmatched junction nucleotides: 11. This CDR3 is CATSRPLGLAGLGEQYF. In nucleotides, the CDR3 is TGTGCCACCAGCAGGCCCTTGGGACTAGCGGGACTCGGCGAGCAGTACTTC.

The CDR3 DNA is TGTGCCAGTAGTTCCTGGGACAGCGAAGCTTTCTTT. This encodes CASSSWDSEAFF. V is TRBV19 and J is TRBJ1-1; 7 nucleotides match TRBD1. CDR3 size: 12 residues. Germline CDR1 is LNHDA and CDR2 is SQIVND (reference sequence). Trimming removed 5 bases from V and 8 bases from J; junction bases left unmatched: 5.

The chain recombines TRBV9 with TRBJ1-3; D gene uncertain. Germline-derived CDR1 and CDR2 are SGDLS and YYNGEE. V shed 0 bases and J shed 1 base, with 11 bases lying between them. This CDR3 is 16 amino acids long. The CDR3 loop reads CASSVVGGPSGNTIYF. In DNA, the CDR3 is TGTGCCAGCAGCGTAGTCGGAGGGCCTTCTGGAAACACCATATATTTT. The full variable domain, completed using reference TRBV9 and TRBJ1-3, is DSGVTQTPKHLITATGQRVTLRCSPRSGDLSVYWYQQSLDQGLQFLIQYYNGEERAKGNILERFSAQQFPDLHSELNLSSLELGDSALYFCASSVVGGPSGNTIYFGEGSWLTVV.

The chain is built from TRBV6-5 and TRBJ1-4; 8 positions match TRBD1. Per germline, CDR1 MNHEY and CDR2 SVGAGI. This CDR3 comprises 15 residues. V trimming: 0 bases; J trimming: 5 bases; junction bases outside the gene matches: 2. The CDR3 region has the DNA TGTGCCAGCAGTTACTCGACAGGGGAAAATGAAAAACTGTTTTTT. Amino acids: CASSYSTGENEKLFF.

This clonotype was recorded a few times. The chain has TRBV5-1 and TRBJ2-3, with 10 bases fitting TRBD2. The length of the CDR3 is 16 residues. The germline CDR1 and CDR2 sequences are SGHRS and YFSETQ. The trim removed 5 bases at V and 2 bases at J, leaving 8 bases unmatched. CDR3 bases: TGCGCCAGCAGTCCGCTAGCGGGGGTAGACACAGATACGCAGTATTTT. Translated, it gives CASSPLAGVDTDTQYF.

This clonotype turned up a few times. The chain couples TRBV29-1 to TRBJ2-1; the D call may be TRBD1 or TRBD2 (5 bases each). Germline V gene lookup returns CDR1 SQVTM and CDR2 ANQGSEA. V gave up 7 bases and J gave up 1 base, with 14 bases separating them. The CDR3 covers 14 residues. The CDR3 spells CSAFEGSSYNEQFF. The CDR3 DNA reads TGCAGCGCCTTCGAGGGGTCATCCTACAATGAGCAGTTCTTC.

This clonotype appeared many times. The chain employs TRBV10-3 and TRBJ2-5; 9 nucleotides align to TRBD1. Germline assignment: CDR1 ENHRY and CDR2 SYGVKD. With 9 bases clipped from V and 4 bases from J, the junction kept 3 bases outside the gene matches. The CDR3 runs to 12 residues. Written as DNA, the CDR3 is TGTGCCATAGGGACAGGGTCAGAGACCCAGTACTTC. It is translated as CAIGTGSETQYF.

This clonotype came up a few times. The genes are TRBV20-1 and TRBJ1-5; 8 nucleotides align to TRBD1. The V and J ends lost 1 base and 2 bases, in that order; junction bases with no gene match: 4. This CDR3 has 15 residues. Looked up from germline, CDR1 is DFQATT and CDR2 is SNEGSKA (reference sequence). CDR3 residues: CSARGTGSGNQPQHF. CDR3 coding DNA: TGCAGTGCTAGAGGGACAGGGTCGGGCAATCAGCCCCAGCATTTT.